Listed below are T cell receptor beta chains from one sample, sequenced in a study of cytomegalovirus exposure and HLA in healthy donors. Data came from immunoSEQ multiplex PCR; TCRdb stores just in-frame clones and leaves some out. In the table there are more than 75,000 clones, 75% to 85% of which are singletons. The sequenced sample consisted of PBMCs. All receptors come from a woman between 40 and 50 years old in good health and CMV-seropositive. Each CDR3 is given with its conserved first and last residue. Each record gives: V gene, CDR3 length, CDR3 protein.

v_call: TRBV5-3; cdr3_length: 18; cdr3_aa: CARSFEGGPRSQRDTQYF
v_call: TRBV11-1; cdr3_length: 16; cdr3_aa: CASSLALRQGQETQYF
v_call: TRBV28; cdr3_length: 12; cdr3_aa: CASRRAAETQYF
v_call: TRBV7-9; cdr3_length: 15; cdr3_aa: CASSPDRGLGDTQYF
v_call: TRBV7-8; cdr3_length: 13; cdr3_aa: CASSLAVGDEQYF
v_call: TRBV28; cdr3_length: 13; cdr3_aa: CASRQGLNQPQHF
v_call: TRBV9; cdr3_length: 19; cdr3_aa: CASSVVGQPGLVNTGELFF
v_call: TRBV18; cdr3_length: 15; cdr3_aa: CASSPKPDRAYEQYF
v_call: TRBV7-9; cdr3_length: 15; cdr3_aa: CASILQGRLPDGYTF
v_call: TRBV9; cdr3_length: 16; cdr3_aa: CASSVEVREGPGELFF
v_call: TRBV6-5; cdr3_length: 13; cdr3_aa: CATGTEAYQPQHF
v_call: TRBV28; cdr3_length: 14; cdr3_aa: CASHTGDLTGELFF
v_call: TRBV27; cdr3_length: 15; cdr3_aa: CASSFGQGGNQPQHF
v_call: TRBV28; cdr3_length: 14; cdr3_aa: CASSLNPRSGELFF
v_call: TRBV27; cdr3_length: 14; cdr3_aa: CASSPYGQNPSAFF
v_call: TRBV7-6; cdr3_length: 15; cdr3_aa: CASTPTGSSGNTIYF
v_call: TRBV20-1; cdr3_length: 11; cdr3_aa: CSANIYNEQFF
v_call: TRBV27; cdr3_length: 14; cdr3_aa: CASSGGETTETQYF
v_call: TRBV7-6; cdr3_length: 13; cdr3_aa: CASSFNFQETQYF
v_call: TRBV5-6; cdr3_length: 14; cdr3_aa: CASSLDRSPYEQYF
v_call: TRBV6-1; cdr3_length: 14; cdr3_aa: CATLQQGNTGELFF
v_call: TRBV2; cdr3_length: 15; cdr3_aa: CASSDRSGSNYGYTF
v_call: TRBV9; cdr3_length: 14; cdr3_aa: CASSKGQGVPEAFF
v_call: TRBV7-6; cdr3_length: 15; cdr3_aa: CASSLHPGGDQPQHF
v_call: TRBV19; cdr3_length: 15; cdr3_aa: CASSIDRRTYNEQFF
v_call: TRBV5-1; cdr3_length: 15; cdr3_aa: CASSSNRALGNTIYF
v_call: TRBV5-8; cdr3_length: 16; cdr3_aa: CASSLGIAVLNTEAFF
v_call: TRBV7-6; cdr3_length: 19; cdr3_aa: CASSLQPPGGLSDADTQYF
v_call: TRBV6-4; cdr3_length: 11; cdr3_aa: CASRGAGEAFF
v_call: TRBV27; cdr3_length: 13; cdr3_aa: CASSLRGDIGYTF
v_call: TRBV7-9; cdr3_length: 12; cdr3_aa: CASSPLADTQYF
v_call: TRBV12-5; cdr3_length: 15; cdr3_aa: CASAAQGAQNQPQHF